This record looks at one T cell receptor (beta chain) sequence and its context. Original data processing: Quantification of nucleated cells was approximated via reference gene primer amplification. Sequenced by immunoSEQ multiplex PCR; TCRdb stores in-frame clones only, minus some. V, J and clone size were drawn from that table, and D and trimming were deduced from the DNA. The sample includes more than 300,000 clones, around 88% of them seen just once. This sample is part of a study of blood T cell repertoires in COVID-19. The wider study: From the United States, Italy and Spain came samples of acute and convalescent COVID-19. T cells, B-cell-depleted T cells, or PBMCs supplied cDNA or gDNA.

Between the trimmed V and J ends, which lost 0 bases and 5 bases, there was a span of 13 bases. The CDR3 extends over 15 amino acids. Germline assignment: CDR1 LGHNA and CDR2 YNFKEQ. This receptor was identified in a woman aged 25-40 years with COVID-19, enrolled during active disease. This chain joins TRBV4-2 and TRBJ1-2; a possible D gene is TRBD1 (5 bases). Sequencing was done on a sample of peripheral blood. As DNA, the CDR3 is TGTGCCAGCAGCCAAGATGACAGCGGGAGGTATGGCTACACCTTC. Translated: CASSQDDSGRYGYTF.